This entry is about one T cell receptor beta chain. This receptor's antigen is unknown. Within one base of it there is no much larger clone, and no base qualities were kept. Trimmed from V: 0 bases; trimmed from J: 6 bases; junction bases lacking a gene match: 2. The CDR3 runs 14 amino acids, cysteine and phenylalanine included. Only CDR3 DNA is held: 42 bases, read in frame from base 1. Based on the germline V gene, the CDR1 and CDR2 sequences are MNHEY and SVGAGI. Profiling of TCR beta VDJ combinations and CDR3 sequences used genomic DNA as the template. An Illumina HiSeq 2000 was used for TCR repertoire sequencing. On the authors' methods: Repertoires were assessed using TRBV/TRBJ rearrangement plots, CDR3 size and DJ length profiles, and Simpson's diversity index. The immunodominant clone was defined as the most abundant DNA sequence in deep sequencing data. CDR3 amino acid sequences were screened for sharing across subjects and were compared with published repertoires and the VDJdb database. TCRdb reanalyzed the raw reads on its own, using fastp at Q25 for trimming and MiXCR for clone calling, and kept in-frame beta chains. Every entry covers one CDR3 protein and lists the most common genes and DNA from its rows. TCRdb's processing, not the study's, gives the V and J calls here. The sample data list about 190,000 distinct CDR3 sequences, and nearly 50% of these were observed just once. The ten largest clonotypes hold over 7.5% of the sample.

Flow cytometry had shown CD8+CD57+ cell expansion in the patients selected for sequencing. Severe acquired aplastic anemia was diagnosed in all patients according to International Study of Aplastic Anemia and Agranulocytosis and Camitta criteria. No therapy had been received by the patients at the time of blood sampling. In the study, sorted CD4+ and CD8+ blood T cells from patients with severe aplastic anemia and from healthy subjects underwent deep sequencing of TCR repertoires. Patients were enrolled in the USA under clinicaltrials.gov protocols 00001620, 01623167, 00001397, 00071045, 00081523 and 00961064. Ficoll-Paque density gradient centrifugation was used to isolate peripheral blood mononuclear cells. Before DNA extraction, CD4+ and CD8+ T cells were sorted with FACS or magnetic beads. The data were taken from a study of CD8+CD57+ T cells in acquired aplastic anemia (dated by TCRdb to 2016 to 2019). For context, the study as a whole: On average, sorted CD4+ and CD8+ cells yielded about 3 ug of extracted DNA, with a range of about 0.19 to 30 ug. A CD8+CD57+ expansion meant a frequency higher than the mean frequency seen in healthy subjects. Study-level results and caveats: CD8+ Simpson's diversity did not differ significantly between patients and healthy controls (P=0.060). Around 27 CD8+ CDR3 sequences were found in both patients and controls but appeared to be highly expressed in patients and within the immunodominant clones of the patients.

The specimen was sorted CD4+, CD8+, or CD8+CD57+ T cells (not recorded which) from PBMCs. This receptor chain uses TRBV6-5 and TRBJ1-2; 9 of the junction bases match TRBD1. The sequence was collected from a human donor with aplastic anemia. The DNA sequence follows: TGTGCCAGCAGTTACTCCACAGGGGGCCATGGCTACACCTTC. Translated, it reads CASSYSTGGHGYTF.